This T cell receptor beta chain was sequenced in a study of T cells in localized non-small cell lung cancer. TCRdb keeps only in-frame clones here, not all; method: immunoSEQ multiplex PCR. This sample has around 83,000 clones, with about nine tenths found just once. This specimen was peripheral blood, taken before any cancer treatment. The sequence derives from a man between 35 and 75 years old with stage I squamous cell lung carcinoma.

As DNA, the CDR3 is TGTGCCAGCAGTGCGACAGGGGGTCAGAATTCACCCCTCCACTTT. Translating it yields CASSATGGQNSPLHF. The gene calls are TRBV6-1 and TRBJ1-6, with TRBD1 matching over 9 bases. The CDR3 is 15 residues long. Germline V gene data show CDR1 as MNHNS and CDR2 as SASEGT. V lost 4 bases, J lost 7 bases, and 5 bases stayed unmatched.